The entry below describes one T cell receptor (beta chain). The CDR3 is made up of 12 amino acids. Between the trimmed V and J ends, which lost 0 bases and 7 bases, there was a span of 6 bases. Per germline, CDR1 MNHEY and CDR2 SVGEGT. This sample was taken from a study of blood T cell repertoires in COVID-19. Overall study context: The study drew acute and convalescent COVID-19 samples from the United States, Italy and Spain. Nucleic acid was either cDNA or gDNA, and it came from T cells, B-cell-depleted T cells, or PBMCs.

Profiling relied on immunoSEQ multiplex PCR, and the TCRdb table lists in-frame clones only, not all of them. In the table there are some 320,000 clones, 70% to 90% of which are singletons. The J gene is TRBJ2-5, the V gene TRBV6-2 or TRBV6-3; D is ambiguous. The TCR comes from a woman between 50 and 59 years old who had recovered from COVID-19. Sequencing used peripheral blood. CDR3 DNA: TGTGCCAGCAGTTACTCCGCCGGGACCCAGTACTTC. Translated, it gives CASSYSAGTQYF.